A single sample gave rise to the 32 T cell receptor beta chains below, sequenced in a study of HIV-infected patients and healthy controls. Whole blood was used without fractionation, so all unsorted peripheral T cells were included. cDNA was made from about 510 ng RNA using alpha and beta constant primers. Separate chain-specific third strand synthesis with multiplexing indices produced the alpha and beta libraries. TCRdb itself ran the 5' RACE reads through MiXCR, one entry per CDR3 protein. The table records 18,000 or so distinct CDR3 sequences, roughly 9.1% of them present only once. The sample taken for sequencing was blood. Receptors were obtained from an adult in good health.

This clonotype was detected a few times. The V and J genes are TRBV6-5 and TRBJ2-1; possibly TRBD1 for D (5 bases). Trimming stripped 0 bases from V and 1 base from J, with 7 bases between. In germline, CDR1 is MNHEY, CDR2 SVGAGI. The CDR3 has 15 amino acids. The DNA for the CDR3 is TGTGCCAGCAGTTACTCTAGGGGATCCTACAATGAGCAGTTCTTC. Protein product: CASSYSRGSYNEQFF.

By its share, this clonotype is medium-sized. V is TRBV5-1 and J is TRBJ2-1; 14 bases are shared with TRBD2. With V trimmed by 2 bases and J by 9 bases, 1 base remained unmatched. Germline CDR1 SGHRS, CDR2 YFSETQ. This CDR3 region has 14 residues. The CDR3 bases are TGCGCCAGCAGCTTAGGGACTAGCGGGAGTGAGCAGTTCTTC. Its translation is CASSLGTSGSEQFF.

This clonotype is medium-sized. The CDR3 DNA is TGTGCCAGCAGTTTTGGGGTTATTCGGCCGCTAGCGGAAAAAGAGACCCAGTACTTC. It specifies CASSFGVIRPLAEKETQYF. V gene TRBV28 combines with J gene TRBJ2-5; 7 positions agree with TRBD2. The J segment lost 3 bases and the V segment lost 3 bases, leaving 19 bases of the junction unmatched. CDR1 MDHEN and CDR2 SYDVKM come from the germline V gene. CDR3 length: 19 residues.

This clonotype appeared many times. The rearrangement uses TRBV11-2 and TRBJ2-5; D is perhaps TRBD1 (5 bases). In germline, CDR1 is SGHAT, CDR2 FQNNGV. The CDR3 is 17 residues long. The V and J ends lost 1 base and 3 bases respectively, with 18 bases between them. This CDR3 is CASSLAPTERAEETQYF. The CDR3 DNA reads as TGTGCCAGCAGCTTAGCCCCGACAGAGCGAGCAGAAGAGACCCAGTACTTC.

There are many counts of this clonotype. The V gene is TRBV12-3 or TRBV12-4, the J gene TRBJ1-2; no clear D. V shed 6 bases and J shed 4 bases, with 15 bases lying between them. CDR3 size: 14 residues. As DNA, the CDR3 is TGTGCCAGCAGCCCATTACGGTCTGGCTATGGCTACACCTTC. Translating it yields CASSPLRSGYGYTF.

CDR3 region: CASSIGGTNTEAFF. The DNA for the CDR3 is TGTGCCAGTAGTATTGGGGGAACGAACACTGAAGCTTTCTTT. The chain is built from TRBV19 and TRBJ1-1; perhaps TRBD1 as D (5 bases). The CDR3 loop spans 14 amino acids. The V end lost 3 bases, the J end lost 1 base, and 9 bases lay between the germline ends. CDR1 LNHDA and CDR2 SQIVND come from the germline V gene (reference sequence).

This clonotype has at least ten counts. The V and J genes are TRBV2 and TRBJ2-3; 16 nucleotides match TRBD2. This CDR3 region has 17 residues. Trimming cost V 6 bases and J 4 bases; bases outside gene matches: 7. Germline V lookup: CDR1 SNHLY, CDR2 FYNNEI. CDR3 DNA sequence: TGTGCCAGCAGACCGGGACTAGCGGGAGGGCCCCCAGATACGCAGTATTTT. This sequence encodes CASRPGLAGGPPDTQYF.

The table lists this clonotype with a few counts. J is TRBJ2-1 and V is TRBV19; the D is unclear. The CDR3 totals 11 residues. V lost 3 bases, J lost 7 bases, and 4 bases lay in between. CDR1 is LNHDA, CDR2 SQIVND, per germline (reference sequence). The CDR3: CASSIGNEQFF. DNA of the CDR3: TGTGCCAGTAGTATTGGGAATGAGCAGTTCTTC.

The chain joins TRBV7-9 to TRBJ2-5, with 10 bases matching TRBD2. The CDR3 has 14 amino acids. V trimming: 5 bases; J trimming: 4 bases; junction bases outside the gene matches: 4. The germline CDR1 and CDR2 sequences are SEHNR and FQNEAQ (reference sequence). The CDR3 loop is CASSAGTSVETQYF. DNA for the CDR3: TGTGCCAGCAGCGCCGGGACTAGCGTAGAGACCCAGTACTTC. Using reference TRBV7-9 and TRBJ2-5 for the parts outside the CDR3, the full variable domain is DTGVSQNPRHKITKRGQNVTFRCDPISEHNRLYWYRQTLGQGPEFLTYFQNEAQLEKSRLLSDRFSAERPKGSFSTLEIQRTEQGDSAMYLCASSAGTSVETQYFGPGTRLLVL.

This clonotype showed up many times. The gene calls are TRBV7-9 and TRBJ1-2; possible D gene TRBD1, 5 bases. Trimming cost V 1 base and J 3 bases, with 21 bases left between them. The CDR3 spans 18 residues. Germline CDR1 and CDR2: SEHNR and FQNEAQ (reference sequence). The CDR3, as DNA: TGTGCCAGCAGCTTAGTTCCCCAGGGAGACTGGGTAGACTATGGCTACACCTTC. Translating gives CASSLVPQGDWVDYGYTF. Variable domain in full (rest from reference TRBV7-9 and TRBJ1-2): DTGVSQNPRHKITKRGQNVTFRCDPISEHNRLYWYRQTLGQGPEFLTYFQNEAQLEKSRLLSDRFSAERPKGSFSTLEIQRTEQGDSAMYLCASSLVPQGDWVDYGYTFGSGTRLTVV.

The V and J genes are TRBV12-3 or TRBV12-4 and TRBJ2-1; TRBD2 might be the D (6 bases). CDR3 length equals 14 residues. Trimming shortened V by 4 bases and J by 9 bases, and 16 bases separated the two germline ends. CDR3 coding DNA: TGTGCCAGCAGTTCCCCCTGGACTACCGGTGAGCAGTTCTTC. This encodes CASSSPWTTGEQFF.

This clonotype came up many times. The V gene is TRBV19, the J gene TRBJ2-7; 8 bases align to TRBD1. This CDR3 has 13 amino acids. Per the germline V gene, CDR1 is LNHDA and CDR2 is SQIVND (reference sequence). J gave up 2 bases and V 8 bases, and 5 bases lay outside the gene matches. This CDR3 is CASGGTGPYEQYF. DNA of the CDR3: TGTGCCAGTGGGGGGACAGGTCCCTACGAGCAGTACTTC.

This clonotype has a count of ten or more. This chain uses TRBV7-9 with TRBJ1-2, with TRBD1 matching over 8 bases. J was trimmed by 7 bases and V by 8 bases; bases with no gene match: 6. The CDR3 is 12 amino acids. Germline CDR1 is SEHNR and CDR2 is FQNEAQ (reference sequence). The CDR3 region is CASSQGASGYTF. The CDR3 nucleotides read TGTGCCAGCTCGCAGGGGGCATCTGGCTACACCTTC.

V gene TRBV20-1 combines with J gene TRBJ2-1; D is undetermined. There are 15 residues in the CDR3. V lost 3 bases and J 2 bases, leaving 14 bases between the germline ends. Germline CDR1 DFQATT, CDR2 SNEGSKA (reference sequence). Here the CDR3 DNA reads TGCAGTGCTAGTGACCCCCGAACTCCCTACAATGAGCAGTTCTTC. Amino acid sequence: CSASDPRTPYNEQFF.

By share of the sample, this clonotype is medium-sized (0.01 to 0.1%). This chain connects TRBV2 to TRBJ2-2; either TRBD1 or TRBD2 may supply D (6 bases each). The CDR3 extends over 15 amino acids. From germline, CDR1 is SNHLY and CDR2 FYNNEI. The V end lost 2 bases, the J end lost 6 bases, and 13 bases lay between the germline ends. CDR3 amino acids: CASSELGGGPGELFF. The CDR3 nucleotides are TGTGCCAGCAGTGAACTCGGGGGCGGGCCCGGGGAGCTGTTTTTT.

This clonotype was counted ten times or more. J is TRBJ1-1 and V is TRBV20-1; D gene unclear. The CDR3 extends over 14 amino acids. Germline values: CDR1 DFQATT, CDR2 SNEGSKA (reference sequence). V dropped 1 base and J dropped 0 bases, with 9 bases sitting between them. The CDR3 sequence: CSARGVLLNTEAFF. Written as DNA, the CDR3 is TGCAGTGCTAGAGGGGTCTTACTGAACACTGAAGCTTTCTTT.

At least ten counts were recorded for this clonotype. The chain carries TRBV28 and TRBJ2-2; a possible D gene is TRBD1 (6 bases). CDR1 and CDR2 from the germline V gene are MDHEN and SYDVKM. The CDR3 is made up of 19 amino acids. With 6 bases removed from V and 0 bases from J, the gap between germline ends came to 23 bases. In DNA form, the CDR3 reads TGTGCCAGCAGCCCACTCCCCGGACAGCCTTCCGCGAACACCGGGGAGCTGTTTTTT. This codes for CASSPLPGQPSANTGELFF.

This clonotype was recorded at least ten times. This sequence joins TRBV20-1 and TRBJ2-1, with 9 bases identical to TRBD2. The CDR3 loop spans 15 amino acids. The V gene end was trimmed by 0 bases and the J gene end by 9 bases; junction bases not matched to a gene: 9. Germline V gene lookup returns CDR1 DFQATT and CDR2 SNEGSKA (reference sequence). The DNA of the CDR3 is TGCAGTGCTAGAGATTCGCGGGAGGGTCGGGGTGAGCAGTTCTTC. Translating it yields CSARDSREGRGEQFF.

This clonotype has ten or more counts. J is TRBJ2-1 and V is TRBV4-1, with D possibly matching TRBD2 (6 bases). V dropped 4 bases and J dropped 4 bases, with 20 bases sitting between them. This CDR3 region has 17 residues. Germline CDR1 MGHRA, CDR2 YSYEKL. This CDR3 reads CASSLLPASDSYNEQFF. CDR3 nucleotides: TGCGCCAGCAGCCTCCTCCCGGCTAGCGACTCTTACAATGAGCAGTTCTTC.

This clonotype is labeled as medium-sized. The chain links TRBV4-1 to TRBJ2-1; D may match TRBD1 or TRBD2 (6 bases each). CDR3 length equals 16 residues. V was cut by 0 bases and J by 9 bases, with 18 bases left in between. CDR1 MGHRA and CDR2 YSYEKL come from the germline V gene. The CDR3 protein is CASSQDLPGAFGEQFF. For the CDR3, the DNA is TGCGCCAGCAGCCAAGATTTGCCGGGGGCCTTTGGTGAGCAGTTCTTC.

Ten or more counts support this clonotype. The gene calls are TRBV11-2 and TRBJ2-7; TRBD2 agrees at 9 bases. This CDR3 spans 16 amino acids. Germline V lookup: CDR1 SGHAT, CDR2 FQNNGV. The junction had 10 bases not matched to a gene; V was cut back by 5 bases and J by 2 bases. For the CDR3, the DNA is TGTGCCAGCAGCATAGGAGGTAGCGGGGGAACCTACGAGCAGTACTTC. It yields the protein CASSIGGSGGTYEQYF.

This clonotype is termed medium-sized. The chain recombines TRBV11-2 with TRBJ2-7; D gene ambiguous. Per germline, CDR1 SGHAT and CDR2 FQNNGV. The CDR3 loop spans 15 amino acids. Trimming removed 0 bases at V and 7 bases at J, with 16 bases between. In DNA, the CDR3 is TGTGCCAGCAGCTTAGATTTCGAGCTGGGTAGGGAGCAGTACTTC. This sequence encodes CASSLDFELGREQYF.

This clonotype was seen only a few times. This chain joins TRBV6-6 and TRBJ2-3; 7 positions agree with TRBD1. The CDR3 length is 14 residues. Per germline, CDR1 MNHNY and CDR2 SVGAGI (reference sequence). V trimming: 0 bases; J trimming: 5 bases; junction bases outside the gene matches: 2. This CDR3 reads CASSYSAGGDTQYF. CDR3 in DNA: TGTGCCAGCAGTTACTCGGCAGGGGGAGATACGCAGTATTTT.

The chain combines TRBV27 with TRBJ2-1; TRBD1 aligns across 7 bases. V trimming: 4 bases; J trimming: 6 bases; junction bases outside the gene matches: 3. The length of the CDR3 is 13 residues. Germline V gene sequence: CDR1 MNHEY, CDR2 SMNVEV (reference sequence). In nucleotides, the CDR3 is TGTGCCAGCAGTTACAGGGGTCCCAATGAGCAGTTCTTC. Translated, it gives CASSYRGPNEQFF.

This clonotype was recorded a few times. The chain uses TRBV19 and TRBJ1-5; a weak D match, TRBD1 (5 bases). The CDR3 totals 14 residues. Germline CDR1 LNHDA, CDR2 SQIVND (reference sequence). Deletions cut 2 bases from V and 2 bases from J, with 7 bases between. The CDR3 coding sequence is TGTGCCAGTAGTATAAGGGACCGCAATCAGCCCCAGCATTTT. Residues: CASSIRDRNQPQHF.

The chain carries TRBV3-1 and TRBJ2-7, with D possibly being TRBD1 (6 bases). V lost 4 bases and J 3 bases, leaving 13 bases between the germline ends. CDR1 and CDR2 from the germline V gene are LGHDT and YNNKEL (reference sequence). The CDR3 sequence is 14 residues long. CDR3 nucleotide sequence: TGTGCCAGCAGCCCTCAGGGGATCATCTACGAGCAGTACTTC. Translated, it gives CASSPQGIIYEQYF.

This clonotype is medium-sized in the sample. This chain joins TRBV5-1 and TRBJ2-1; D unclear. This CDR3 is built from 17 residues. V dropped 4 bases and J dropped 4 bases, with 21 bases sitting between them. Germline V gene sequence: CDR1 SGHRS, CDR2 YFSETQ. CDR3 nucleotide sequence: TGCGCCAGCAGCGCTTCCCCGGACCTTACGACTTACAATGAGCAGTTCTTC. Translation gives CASSASPDLTTYNEQFF. The entire variable domain, with the rest obtained from reference TRBV5-1 and TRBJ2-1, is as follows: KAGVTQTPRYLIKTRGQQVTLSCSPISGHRSVSWYQQTPGQGLQFLFEYFSETQRNKGNFPGRFSGRQFSNSRSEMNVSTLELGDSALYLCASSASPDLTTYNEQFFGPGTRLTVL.

At least ten counts were recorded for this clonotype. CDR3: CASSVRAGTYNEQFF. The CDR3 DNA sequence: TGTGCCAGCAGCGTAAGAGCGGGAACCTACAATGAGCAGTTCTTC. The rearrangement joins TRBV9 to TRBJ2-1, with 7 bases identical to TRBD2. From germline, CDR1 is SGDLS and CDR2 YYNGEE. This CDR3 region has 15 residues. Germline trimming cut 1 base from V and 2 bases from J; bases unmatched to any gene: 3. Combining the CDR3 with reference TRBV9 and TRBJ2-1 gives the whole variable domain DSGVTQTPKHLITATGQRVTLRCSPRSGDLSVYWYQQSLDQGLQFLIQYYNGEERAKGNILERFSAQQFPDLHSELNLSSLELGDSALYFCASSVRAGTYNEQFFGPGTRLTVL.

This clonotype appeared many times. The V and J genes are TRBV6-6 and TRBJ2-1; 9 bases line up with TRBD2. V was clipped by 0 bases and J by 4 bases; unmatched bases: 4. This CDR3 spans 16 amino acids. The germline gives CDR1 MNHNY, CDR2 SVGAGI (reference sequence). CDR3: CASSYSASGAYNEQFF. Here the CDR3 DNA reads TGTGCCAGCAGTTACTCGGCTAGCGGGGCGTACAATGAGCAGTTCTTC.

Many counts were recorded for this clonotype. The rearrangement uses TRBV6-5 and TRBJ2-3; the match to TRBD1 covers 10 bases. The V gene end was trimmed by 2 bases and the J gene end by 8 bases; junction bases not matched to a gene: 10. CDR1 and CDR2 from the germline V gene are MNHEY and SVGAGI. The CDR3 is 16 residues long. CDR3 residues: CASSYTRDRGQSTQYF. Written as DNA, the CDR3 is TGTGCCAGCAGTTACACCCGGGACAGGGGTCAGTCTACGCAGTATTTT.

The table lists this clonotype with many counts. This rearrangement joins TRBV28 to TRBJ2-5; TRBD1 aligns across 9 bases. The CDR3 consists of 14 residues. Germline V gene data show CDR1 as MDHEN and CDR2 as SYDVKM. V lost 7 bases to trimming and J lost 2 bases; unmatched junction nucleotides: 5. The CDR3 DNA sequence: TGTGCCAGCAAGGGGGGGACAGGGCAAGAGACCCAGTACTTC. Translation gives CASKGGTGQETQYF.

V gene TRBV15 combines with J gene TRBJ2-5; the match to TRBD2 covers 7 bases. Germline V gene lookup returns CDR1 LNHNV and CDR2 YYDKDF (reference sequence). The V gene end was trimmed by 3 bases and the J gene end by 0 bases; junction bases not matched to a gene: 7. CDR3 length: 16 residues. This CDR3 reads CATSSTGAGYQETQYF. The CDR3 DNA is TGTGCCACCAGCAGTACAGGAGCGGGGTACCAAGAGACCCAGTACTTC.